This T cell receptor (beta chain) originates from a study (dated by TCRdb to about 2016). Library prep was done by RT-PCR. Sequencing instrument: Illumina MiSeq. TCRdb handled the public reads itself, with Q25 trimming in fastp and clone calling in MiXCR, and kept productive beta chains. Rows are combined by CDR3 protein, so each entry shows the most common genes and DNA. A total of about 680,000 distinct CDR3 sequences appear in this sample, 13% to 15% of them only once. The ten largest clones take up 3.6% of the sample. The CDR3, cysteine through phenylalanine, is 20 amino acids long. Only the CDR3 region is kept as DNA, spanning 60 bases read in frame from base 1. The junction shows trimming of 3 bases on V and 4 bases on J, and the gene matches do not reach 13 bases of it. CDR1 and CDR2 are drawn from the germline V gene: LGHNA, YNFKEQ. In the case of this clonotype: Its antigen remains undetermined. No base-level quality is on record; no much larger clone is a single base apart.

This clonotype was sampled from a female donor in good health, serving as a healthy control. The chain employs TRBV4-2 and TRBJ2-3, and 16 bases in between align with TRBD2. Material: memory CD4+ T cells from blood. The DNA is TGTGCCAGCAGCCACCCCCCGGGACTAGCGGGAGGGCCGGTAGCAGATACGCAGTATTTT. This is translated as CASSHPPGLAGGPVADTQYF.